This passage covers 5 T cell receptor beta chains from one sample sequenced in a study of Graves' ophthalmopathy and Graves' hyperthyroidism (dated by TCRdb to the late 2010s). Reads for this sample came from an Illumina HiSeq 2000. For repertoire sequencing, the TCR beta CDR3 regions were amplified from RNA transcripts. HTBI primers and the Qiagen OneStep RT-PCR kit were used in a first-round RT-PCR, which was followed by a second-round multiplex PCR, size selection and purification. TCRdb reworked the public reads: Q25 trimming with fastp, MiXCR clone assembly, productive beta chains retained. Every distinct CDR3 protein forms one entry, paired with its most common genes and DNA. This sample comprises some 410,000 distinct CDR3 sequences, 21% of them detected only once. Of the sample, approximately 3.2% falls within the top ten clones. Sequenced material: peripheral blood. These receptors came from a young woman with stable Graves' hyperthyroidism. Donor details come from another sample of the same person, matched by shared clones.

This clonotype appeared many times. This chain joins TRBV18 and TRBJ1-3; 7 bases agree with TRBD1. Looked up from germline, CDR1 is KGHSH and CDR2 is LQKENI. This CDR3 is built from 14 residues. V trimming: 3 bases; J trimming: 10 bases; junction bases outside the gene matches: 9. DNA of the CDR3: TGTGCCAGCTCACCTGGACAGGCCACCCATACCATATATTTT. Its translation: CASSPGQATHTIYF.

This clonotype was seen ten or more times. This may come from a read error, since a much larger clone is one base off. V is TRBV10-3 and J is TRBJ2-7; D is perhaps TRBD1 (6 bases). Germline-derived CDR1 and CDR2 are ENHRY and SYGVKD. The CDR3 sequence is 13 residues long. The germline V and J ends were trimmed by 4 bases and 1 base, with 8 bases remaining between them. The CDR3 nucleotides read TGTGCCATCAGTGGAACAGGGTCCTACGAGCAGTACTTC. It encodes CAISGTGSYEQYF.

This clonotype has ten or more counts. The chain is built from TRBV11-2 and TRBJ2-7; D possibly corresponds to TRBD2 (6 bases). Germline V gives CDR1 SGHAT, CDR2 FQNNGV. The V end lost 5 bases, the J end lost 7 bases, and 9 bases lay between the germline ends. The CDR3 is 11 amino acids. The CDR3, as DNA: TGTGCCAGCAGCCAGGAGGGGGAGCAGTACTTC. The encoded protein is CASSQEGEQYF.

This clonotype was seen ten or more times. V usage is TRBV29-1 and J usage is TRBJ1-1; possible D gene TRBD1, 5 bases. V lost 3 bases and J lost 0, with 8 bases in between. CDR3 length equals 13 residues. Germline V CDR1 and CDR2: SQVTM, ANQGSEA. As DNA, the CDR3 is TGCAGCGTTGAGCAGGGTTTGAACACTGAAGCTTTCTTT. It codes for CSVEQGLNTEAFF.

This clonotype was found many times. The chain joins TRBV7-8 to TRBJ2-4, with D perhaps given as TRBD1 or TRBD2 (5 bases each). Trimming took off 2 bases at V and 5 bases at J, with 13 bases between the two ends. The CDR3 has 15 residues. The germline CDR1 and CDR2 sequences are SGHVS and FQNEAQ. The CDR3 sequence: CASSLSSGSQNIQYF. CDR3 bases: TGTGCCAGCAGCTTATCATCAGGGAGTCAAAACATTCAGTACTTC. Full variable domain (missing parts from reference TRBV7-8 and TRBJ2-4): GAGVSQSPRYKVAKRGQDVALRCDPISGHVSLFWYQQALGQGPEFLTYFQNEAQLDKSGLPSDRFFAERPEGSVSTLKIQRTQQEDSAVYLCASSLSSGSQNIQYFGAGTRLSVL.